Below are 4 T cell receptor beta chains sequenced from a single sample in a study of cytomegalovirus exposure and HLA in healthy donors. The PCR made use of 60 Vbeta and 13 Jbeta primers. Data came from immunoSEQ multiplex PCR; TCRdb stores just in-frame clones and leaves some out. The table lists over 150,000 clones, roughly 83% of them singletons. Sequencing was performed on PBMCs. These receptors came from a young man in good health and CMV-seropositive.

The chain has TRBV7-9 and TRBJ1-2, with a tentative D call TRBD1 (5 bases). V was pared by 5 bases and J by 7 bases, with 17 bases between. Germline CDR1 and CDR2: SEHNR and FQNEAQ (reference sequence). CDR3 size: 14 residues. The CDR3: CASSPRAGEGGYTF. The CDR3 DNA is TGTGCCAGCAGCCCCAGGGCGGGGGAAGGTGGCTACACCTTC.

The CDR3 loop reads CASSLAAGSTDTQYF. As DNA, the CDR3 is TGTGCCAGCAGCTTAGCGGCGGGGAGCACAGATACGCAGTATTTT. The chain recombines TRBV7-6 with TRBJ2-3; a weak D match, TRBD2 (6 bases). Germline values: CDR1 SGHVS, CDR2 FNYEAQ. The CDR3 sequence is 15 residues long. Trimming removed 0 bases from V and 0 bases from J, with 7 bases in between. Full variable domain (outside the CDR3, taken from reference TRBV7-6 and TRBJ2-3): GAGVSQSPRYKVTKRGQDVALRCDPISGHVSLYWYRQALGQGPEFLTYFNYEAQQDKSGLPNDRFSAERPEGSISTLTIQRTEQRDSAMYRCASSLAAGSTDTQYFGPGTRLTVL.

The CDR3 region has the DNA TGTGCCAGCAGTTCCCCGACAGGGGGCTATGAGACCCAGTACTTC. This encodes CASSSPTGGYETQYF. This chain connects TRBV28 to TRBJ2-5, with 10 bases lining up with TRBD1. The CDR3 loop spans 15 amino acids. The trim removed 4 bases at V and 5 bases at J, leaving 7 bases unmatched. CDR1 and CDR2 (germline): MDHEN, SYDVKM.

Here the CDR3 reads CASSNGQVGGNQPQHF. As DNA, the CDR3 is TGTGCCAGTAGTAACGGACAGGTCGGGGGCAATCAGCCCCAGCATTTT. The V and J genes are TRBV19 and TRBJ1-5; TRBD1 agrees at 7 bases. The CDR3 extends over 16 amino acids. Per germline, CDR1 LNHDA and CDR2 SQIVND (reference sequence). V was clipped by 4 bases and J by 2 bases; unmatched bases: 8. The entire variable domain, with the rest obtained from reference TRBV19 and TRBJ1-5, is as follows: DGGITQSPKYLFRKEGQNVTLSCEQNLNHDAMYWYRQDPGQGLRLIYYSQIVNDFQKGDIAEGYSVSREKKESFPLTVTSAQKNPTAFYLCASSNGQVGGNQPQHFGDGTRLSIL.